The 2 T cell receptor beta chains below come from one sample, sequenced in a study of cytomegalovirus exposure and HLA in healthy donors. PCR employed 60 Vbeta and 13 Jbeta primers. Data came from immunoSEQ multiplex PCR; TCRdb stores just in-frame clones and leaves some out. The sample lists 100,000 or so clones, around 81% occurring once. Input material: PBMCs. The receptor source for this set is a man aged 35 to 55 in good health and CMV-seropositive.

The CDR3: CSVEQTGRDTQYF. The CDR3 DNA sequence: TGCAGCGTTGAACAGACAGGGCGGGATACGCAGTATTTT. The chain couples TRBV29-1 to TRBJ2-3, with 7 bases identical to TRBD1. CDR3 length equals 13 residues. Per the germline V gene, CDR1 is SQVTM and CDR2 is ANQGSEA. Germline trimming cut 2 bases from V and 6 bases from J; bases unmatched to any gene: 5.

This clone was detected a few times. At one end the junction does not follow the germline gene, possibly because of a read error. The genes are TRBV7-9 and TRBJ2-3, with D possibly matching TRBD2 (5 bases). Germline V gives CDR1 SEHNR, CDR2 FQNEAQ (reference sequence). The CDR3 is made up of 13 amino acids. The CDR3 region has the DNA TGTTCCAGCAGCTTAACGGGAACAGATACGCAGTATTTT. Its translation is CSSSLTGTDTQYF.